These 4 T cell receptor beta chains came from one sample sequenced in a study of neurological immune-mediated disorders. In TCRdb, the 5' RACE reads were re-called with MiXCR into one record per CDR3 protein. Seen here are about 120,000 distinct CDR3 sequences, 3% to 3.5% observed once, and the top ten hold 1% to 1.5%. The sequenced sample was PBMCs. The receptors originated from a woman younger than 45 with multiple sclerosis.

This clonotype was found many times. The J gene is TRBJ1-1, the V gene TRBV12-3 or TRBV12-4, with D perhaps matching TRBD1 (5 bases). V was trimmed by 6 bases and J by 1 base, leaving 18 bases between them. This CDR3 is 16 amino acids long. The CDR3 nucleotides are TGTGCCAGCAGCCACTCTCCCGGGCAGGGGAACACTGAAGCTTTCTTT. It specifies CASSHSPGQGNTEAFF.

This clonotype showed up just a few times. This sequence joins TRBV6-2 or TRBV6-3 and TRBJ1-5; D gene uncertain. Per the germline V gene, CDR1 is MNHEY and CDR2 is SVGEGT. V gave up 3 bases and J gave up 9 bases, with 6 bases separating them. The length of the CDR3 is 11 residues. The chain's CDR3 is CASSYAGPQHF. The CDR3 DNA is TGTGCCAGCAGTTATGCTGGGCCCCAGCATTTT.

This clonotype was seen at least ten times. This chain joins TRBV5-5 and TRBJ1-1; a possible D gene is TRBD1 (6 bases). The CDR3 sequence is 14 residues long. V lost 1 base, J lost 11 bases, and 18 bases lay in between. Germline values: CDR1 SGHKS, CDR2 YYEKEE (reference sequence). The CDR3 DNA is TGTGCCAGCAGCTTGTCGGGGGGCTTCGTGCAGGCTTTCTTT. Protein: CASSLSGGFVQAFF.

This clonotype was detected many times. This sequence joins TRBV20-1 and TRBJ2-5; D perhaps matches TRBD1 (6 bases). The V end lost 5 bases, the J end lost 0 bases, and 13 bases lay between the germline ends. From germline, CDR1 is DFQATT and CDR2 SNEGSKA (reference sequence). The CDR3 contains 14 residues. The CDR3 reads CSAGAGTNQETQYF. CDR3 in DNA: TGCAGTGCTGGGGCCGGGACAAACCAAGAGACCCAGTACTTC.